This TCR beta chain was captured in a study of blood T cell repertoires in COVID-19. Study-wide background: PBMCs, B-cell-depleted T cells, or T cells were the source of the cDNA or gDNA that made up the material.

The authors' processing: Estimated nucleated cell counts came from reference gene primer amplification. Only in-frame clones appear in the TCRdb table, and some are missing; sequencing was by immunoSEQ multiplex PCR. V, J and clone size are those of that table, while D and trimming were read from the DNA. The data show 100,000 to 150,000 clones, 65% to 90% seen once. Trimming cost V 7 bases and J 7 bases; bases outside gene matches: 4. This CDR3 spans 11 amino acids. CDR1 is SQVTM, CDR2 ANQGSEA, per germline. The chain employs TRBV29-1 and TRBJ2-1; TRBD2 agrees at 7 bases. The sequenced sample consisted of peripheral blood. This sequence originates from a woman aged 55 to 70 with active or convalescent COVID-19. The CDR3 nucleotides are TGCAGCGGTCTGGGGGGGAATGAGCAGTTCTTC. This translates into CSGLGGNEQFF.